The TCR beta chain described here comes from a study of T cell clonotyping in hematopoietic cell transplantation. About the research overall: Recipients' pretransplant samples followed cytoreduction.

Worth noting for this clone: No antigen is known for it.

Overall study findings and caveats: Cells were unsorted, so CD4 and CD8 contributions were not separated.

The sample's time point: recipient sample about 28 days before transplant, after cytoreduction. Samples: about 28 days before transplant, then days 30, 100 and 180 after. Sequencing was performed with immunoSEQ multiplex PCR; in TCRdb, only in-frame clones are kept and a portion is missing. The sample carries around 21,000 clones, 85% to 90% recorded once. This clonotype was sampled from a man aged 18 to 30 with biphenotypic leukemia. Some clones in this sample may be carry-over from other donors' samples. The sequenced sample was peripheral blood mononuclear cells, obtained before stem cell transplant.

This CDR3 is CASSFDRLRTDTQYF. CDR3 coding DNA: TGTGCCAGCAGTTTTGACAGGTTGCGAACAGATACGCAGTATTTT. The genes are TRBV6-5 and TRBJ2-3; tentatively, D is TRBD1 (6 bases). The CDR3 is 15 residues long. Germline CDR1 is MNHEY and CDR2 is SVGAGI. V gave up 4 bases and J gave up 3 bases, with 14 bases separating them.